This T cell receptor beta chain appears in the sequencing data of a study of blood T cell repertoires in COVID-19. Study background: Material from acute and convalescent COVID-19 was sourced from the United States, Italy and Spain. T cells, B-cell-depleted T cells, or PBMCs supplied cDNA or gDNA.

The age range of participants was 18 to 89 years, with residence in 20 to 25 US areas. Among Cohort 3 donors, those recovered had two negative PCRs, clearance, or symptom resolution. Method: immunoSEQ multiplex PCR; TCRdb's copy keeps in-frame clones and lacks some. The sample comprises over 200,000 clones, approximately 82% of which are singletons, and approximately 15% rests with the top ten. Germline CDR1 is MNHEY and CDR2 is SVGAGI. V lost 6 bases, J lost 5 bases, and 6 bases stayed unmatched. CDR3 length equals 14 residues. The receptor comes from a man aged 35 to 55 who had recovered from COVID-19. This sequence joins TRBV6-5 and TRBJ1-4; 7 nucleotides agree with TRBD1. The source material was PBMCs or T cells enriched from blood (not recorded which). The CDR3 sequence is CASRKDRRNEKLFF. The CDR3 nucleotides read TGTGCCAGCAGGAAGGACAGGAGGAATGAAAAACTGTTTTTT.